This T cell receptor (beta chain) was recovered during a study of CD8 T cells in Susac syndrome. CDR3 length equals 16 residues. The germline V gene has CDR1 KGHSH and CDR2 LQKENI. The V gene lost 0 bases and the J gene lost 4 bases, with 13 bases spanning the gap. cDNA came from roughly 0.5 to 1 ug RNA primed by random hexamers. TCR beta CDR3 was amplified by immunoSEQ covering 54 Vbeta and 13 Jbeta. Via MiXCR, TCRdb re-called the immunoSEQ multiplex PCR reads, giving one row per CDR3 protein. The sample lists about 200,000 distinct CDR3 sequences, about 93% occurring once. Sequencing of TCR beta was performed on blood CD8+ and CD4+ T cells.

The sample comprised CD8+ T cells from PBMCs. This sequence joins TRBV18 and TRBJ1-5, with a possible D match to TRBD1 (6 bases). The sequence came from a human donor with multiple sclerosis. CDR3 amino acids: CASSPPTGGGNQPQHF. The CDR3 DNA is TGTGCCAGCTCACCACCGACAGGAGGTGGAAATCAGCCCCAGCATTTT.